This T cell receptor (beta chain) was sequenced for a study of T cell clonality in common variable immunodeficiency. Study-wide points: Reportedly, TCR beta sequences from common variable immunodeficiency showed fewer deletions and N-nucleotide insertions.

This CDR3 spans 12 amino acids. In germline, CDR1 is DFQATT, CDR2 SNEGSKA (reference sequence). TCRdb's copy holds only in-frame clones and misses some; the assay was immunoSEQ multiplex PCR. Listed for the sample are 2,000 to 2,500 clones, none seen a single time. This clone qualifies as medium-sized. Its antigen remains unknown. The read falls 3 residues short of the CDR3 end, and the missing part is taken from the germline J gene. The TCR originated in a human donor with common variable immunodeficiency. The specimen sequenced was peripheral blood mononuclear cells. V usage is TRBV20-1 and J usage is TRBJ2-6, with a weak D call TRBD2 (5 bases). CDR3 residues: CSAKKEGRLLTF. The DNA read from the CDR3 is TGCAGTGCTAAAAAAGAGGGTCGCCTC.